This T cell receptor (beta chain) was captured by sequencing in a study of cytomegalovirus exposure and HLA in healthy donors (dated by TCRdb to the late 2010s). With regard to the full study: In an earlier analysis of roughly 500 of the donors, roughly 300 Gb of sequence data and 100 million or so unique TCR beta sequences from approximately 180 million T cells were reported. An early release covering roughly 580 HLA-typed donors comprised approximately 290 gigabases of sequencing data and around 85 million unique TCR sequences. Among the roughly 400 genotyped donors, 81% belonged to the genetic ancestry cluster associated with self-reported Caucasian donors. The study was designed to test whether signatures of past pathogen exposure could be identified by cataloging public T cell receptors. Using immunosequencing, the study profiled T cell repertoires from 500 to 800 subjects and related those repertoires to cytomegalovirus serostatus. A separate validation cohort of over 95 different subjects was used in addition to the roughly 700-subject first cohort. To predict cytomegalovirus infection status, the study brought together high-throughput TCR immunosequencing, statistical association of individual TCRs with disease status, and machine learning. In a later analysis, previously published TCR beta repertoires from 550 to 750 donors were re-analyzed and high-resolution HLA genotyping was added so that TCR occurrence patterns could be studied. The later analysis used no new phenotypic data to find candidate immune exposures, relying instead on TCR beta sequences and their occurrence across donors. An earlier analysis of around 580 of the donors used high-throughput TCR beta sequencing to judge whether each TCR beta V gene segment behaved as functional or pseudogenic. Donor age, sex, ethnicity and CMV serostatus were compiled together with the repertoire data. A later genetic analysis used genome-wide SNP genotypes for about three fifths of the 666 donors, treating that subset as a discovery cohort. Every repertoire in the discovery cohort had been generated on one and the same sequencing platform. HLA typing included class I and class II loci at four-digit resolution. Typing coverage differed by locus: A, B, C, DRB1 and DQB1 were typed in roughly 629-640 donors, DQA1 in approximately 520, DPA1 in approximately 610, and DPB1 in just under 480. Five DR-DQ haplotypes were handled as single units for association and clustering because linkage in the cohort was strong. Across 300 to 500 genotyped donors of the cohort, an average of about 240,000 unique TCR beta nucleotide sequences per donor were sequenced, and roughly a sixth of those sequences were non-productive. Summary of the overall study and its limitations: In a later analysis, HLA-associated TCR beta chains showed more clonal expansion and lower generation probabilities than non-associated chains that were equally common. A total of 150 or so TCR beta chains were listed by the study as associated with cytomegalovirus. In an earlier analysis of over 550 of the donors, most TCR beta V segments were observed in productive rearrangements about 87% or about 30% of the time, broadly matching IMGT annotations. According to a later analysis, parvovirus B19, influenza, CMV and Epstein-Barr virus appeared linked to several top co-occurrence clusters. Cytomegalovirus status was reported to be diagnosed by the classifier with high specificity and sensitivity in both the original and validation cohorts. Because the 87-base-pair reads could not distinguish some IMGT-functional V segments, including TRBV6-2 and TRBV6-3, those segments were excluded. Most TCR sequences were seen in very few donors, while some public TCRs were found in many individuals. Because HLA typing was unavailable for some donors at each locus, only the typed subset was used in association tests. A later genetic analysis associated a missense DCLRE1C variant with V-gene and J-gene trimming of TCR beta chains, and an independent cohort replicated the association. In a later analysis, around 15,000 TCR beta sequences were associated with specific HLA alleles at a false discovery rate of 0.05. Presence/absence analyses assumed roughly uniform sequencing depth across donors, an assumption that may not hold. In this cohort, only TCR beta chains were sequenced, and detectable features were limited by the absence of alpha or paired-chain data. When HLA alleles, especially DR and DQ, strongly co-occurred, attributing TCR associations to individual alleles was difficult. A later genetic analysis reported fewer N-insertions in productive TCRs among donors in an Asian-associated ancestry cluster than the roughly 690-donor mean. In vitro tests confirmed that a few of the cytomegalovirus-associated TCR beta chains recognize cytomegalovirus antigens. In a later analysis, most CMV-associated TCR beta chains were found to appear HLA-restricted, with HLA associations seemingly driven largely by CMV exposure. The earlier analysis of approximately 540 of the donors excluded approximately 15 rarely observed V segments, including chromosome 9 orphons, because counts were too low. Correlated functional status among segregating V segments might reflect linkage disequilibrium, but an unknown experimental factor could not be ruled out. In a later analysis, TCR association rates were found to vary across HLA loci, with the most associated TCRs seen for DRB1 alleles and the fewest for HLA-C alleles. Immune exposure information for the cohort was limited to CMV serostatus. A further reported finding was that TCR beta sequences accurately predicted the HLA-A and HLA-B alleles for most subjects in the first cohort. A cluster of highly shared sequence variants was judged likely to represent a technical artifact of the sequencing pipeline. According to the authors, the approach could potentially be generalized to other disease states and immunological phenotypes.

V lost 2 bases and J lost 8 bases; the stretch between them is 12 bases long. From the germline V gene, CDR1 is MGHDK and CDR2 is SYGVNS. Its CDR3 holds 14 amino acids, cysteine through phenylalanine. This entry keeps only the CDR3 DNA: 42 bases, framed from base 1. In total, roughly 670 healthy bone marrow donors made up the cohort. At the time of sampling, all cohort members were nominally healthy, though unrecorded immune exposures were likely present. The donor tested CMV seronegative, placing the donor among the 350 or so seronegative members of the cohort. A peripheral blood sample was provided by each donor, and peripheral blood mononuclear cells were used for TCR beta sequencing. Genomic DNA was extracted from the blood cell samples with the Qiagen DNeasy Blood Extraction Kit. On this clone: The clone's antigen remains unknown. Base qualities are not provided; no much larger clone lies one nucleotide away.

The library was built by means of the immunoSEQ multiplex PCR assay. For the multiplex PCR, a mixture combining 60 forward primers for TCR Vbeta segments and 13 reverse primers for TCR Jbeta segments was used. The CDR3 region of rearranged TCR beta genes was amplified from genomic DNA by a multiplex PCR assay. Amplified TCR beta libraries were sequenced as 87-base-pair reads on the Illumina HiSeq System. The original methods were these. A later analysis counted approximately 74 million unique TCR beta chains across the 550 to 800 repertoires, and 10 million to 12 million of these chains were shared by at least two donors. Raw reads were error-corrected and collapsed into unique sequences by a nearest-neighbor algorithm in which closely related sequences were merged to remove PCR and sequencing errors. Alignment of CDR3 sequences to IMGT reference sequences was used to assign V, D and J gene segments. For a sequence to be retained, a match of at least six nucleotides to both a V gene segment and a J gene segment was required. Rearrangements were classified as productive when the CDR3 lacked stop codons and remained in frame with V and J, and all other rearrangements were classified as non-productive. Following IMGT convention, CDR3 was defined as the stretch from the second conserved V-encoded cysteine to the conserved J-encoded phenylalanine. The earlier analysis of 500 to 750 of the donors excluded any sequence lacking an unambiguous match to a single V gene segment. In an earlier analysis of approximately 610 of the donors, V segments were called functional above 56.7% productive rearrangements and were called segregating when the between-donor standard deviation exceeded 5%. A statistical classification framework was built for diagnosing cytomegalovirus status from the catalog of TCR beta chain sequences. In a later analysis, V and J genes were assigned by comparing TCR nucleotide sequences against IMGT/GENE-DB human TR gene sequences. The TCRdist pipeline was used in a later analysis to assign CDR3 sequences and most-parsimonious VDJ recombination scenarios. In a later analysis, each TCR beta chain was defined by its CDR3 amino acid sequence together with its V-gene family, and reads lacking a unique V-gene family were excluded. To address suspected cross-contamination and a sequencing artifact, a later analysis removed a few hundred highly shared, low-generation-probability nucleotide sequences. In a later analysis, a clonal expansion index was calculated for each public chain from normalized within-repertoire ranks of inferred template counts. In a later analysis, generation probabilities were computed using a VDJ recombination model fitted to out-of-frame rearrangements, and the results were checked against IGoR. Hypergeometric tests were used in a later analysis to score TCR-TCR, TCR-HLA and TCR-CMV co-occurrence, with a repertoire-size bias correction applied to the TCR pairs. In a later analysis, false discovery rates were estimated by permuting HLA or CMV assignments 20 times. In a later analysis, co-occurring TCRs were grouped using DBSCAN, and TCRdist sequence similarity was added for clustering within HLA-allele-positive subsets. Co-occurrence clustering excluded repertoires with fewer than 30,000 or more than 120,000 public chains, plus five with anomalous nucleotide sharing. The immuneACCESS repertoire file appears here via TCRdb, limited to in-frame rearrangements. These files lack a portion of the clones; in checked studies, under half of the deficit traces to unresolved V genes, and the cause of the others is not known. V, J and clone size are taken as reported in that table, and D and trimming were inferred from the DNA itself. This sample holds around 180,000 clones; about four fifths were observed only once. Together, the top ten hold about 1% of the sample.

This TCR was recovered from a woman between 40 and 50 years old in good health and CMV-seronegative. The sequencing sample was made of PBMCs. Rearrangement joined TRBV25-1 to TRBJ1-4, with no confidently assigned D gene. The CDR3 corresponds to CASSEVHSEEKLFF. The nucleotide sequence is given as TGTGCCAGCAGTGAAGTCCACTCGGAGGAAAAACTGTTTTTT.